This note documents a single TCR beta chain sequence. The antigen remains unidentified. Other DNA variants within this sample encode the same CDR3. This sample is part of a study of T cell responses to AZD1222 COVID-19 vaccine. Study conclusions and caveats: Spike regions recognized by vaccine-associated CD4 TCRs spanned the protein, led by 160-218 and 743-854. Clonal diversity may have been underestimated in mostly white British donors. Once two AZD1222 doses were given, Spike-specific TCR breadth and depth went up.

TCRdb's copy holds only in-frame clones and misses some; the assay was immunoSEQ multiplex PCR. The top ten hold roughly 7.1% of the sample, which has roughly 120,000 clones, around 89% seen once. The starting material was peripheral blood, obtained 28 days after the second AZD1222 dose. The clonotype was recovered from an adult who received the AZD1222 COVID-19 vaccine.

The CDR3 spells CASSYMGTDTQYF. In nucleotides, the CDR3 is TGTGCCAGCAGTTATATGGGGACAGATACGCAGTATTTT. The chain links TRBV6-5 to TRBJ2-3; D uncertain. Germline loops: CDR1 MNHEY, CDR2 SVGAGI. This CDR3 has 13 amino acids. V was clipped by 3 bases and J by 3 bases, with 7 bases between them.